What follows is one T cell receptor (beta chain) and its context. The antigen is undetermined. Blood draws occurred at baseline, cycle 4 day 1, and cycle 7 day 1. The CDR3 runs to 13 residues. The V end was cut by 2 bases, the J end by 9 bases, with 13 bases between. Germline V gene lookup returns CDR1 MNHNS and CDR2 SASEGT. Data came from immunoSEQ multiplex PCR; TCRdb stores just in-frame clones and leaves some out. The repertoire includes 70,000 or so clones, approximately 80% of them detected once, and around 2.3% sits in the top ten. This specimen belongs to a study of OX40 agonist ivuxolimab in advanced cancers. On the study more broadly: Patients with prior anti-PD-1, anti-PD-L1 or anti-CTLA-4 therapy were eligible; approximately 40% had some. Three patients got partial responses; one had hepatocellular carcinoma and two had cutaneous melanoma.

Overall study results and limits: Partial responders at 0.1-3.0 mg/kg had among the lowest clonal expansion.

This chain joins TRBV6-1 and TRBJ1-2; D is unclear. Here the sequenced sample was CD4+ or CD8+ T cells sorted from blood, taken in a trial of the OX40 agonist ivuxolimab. The sequence was obtained from an adult with an advanced solid tumor such as melanoma, head and neck, liver or kidney cancer. CDR3 DNA sequence: TGTGCCAGCAGTGAAAGCGGGTCCCGGAGCTACACCTTC. It codes for CASSESGSRSYTF.